This entry is about one T cell receptor (beta chain). What it binds is not known. The data were obtained in a study of cytomegalovirus exposure and HLA in healthy donors. Findings of the study overall: Through in vitro validation, three CMV-associated chains were shown to be specific for CMV antigens. Among TCR beta chains, those listed as cytomegalovirus-associated numbered over 150.

Participants comprised healthy donors of bone marrow. CDR3 length: 15 residues. V was trimmed by 5 bases and J by 0 bases, leaving 11 bases between them. The germline V gene encodes CDR1 SGHRS and CDR2 YFSETQ. With 60 Vbeta and 13 Jbeta primers, the PCR was carried out. This table comes from immunoSEQ multiplex PCR, and its TCRdb copy is limited to in-frame clones, with some not included. The sample lists roughly 220,000 clones, under 70% seen once, with less than 3% in the top ten. The chain employs TRBV5-1 and TRBJ2-2; D call uncertain. This clonotype originated in a man between 40 and 49 years old in good health and CMV-seropositive. The sequencing input was PBMCs. CDR3 bases: TGCGCCAGCAGTCCCGAGGAGCCGAACACCGGGGAGCTGTTTTTT. Its translation: CASSPEEPNTGELFF.